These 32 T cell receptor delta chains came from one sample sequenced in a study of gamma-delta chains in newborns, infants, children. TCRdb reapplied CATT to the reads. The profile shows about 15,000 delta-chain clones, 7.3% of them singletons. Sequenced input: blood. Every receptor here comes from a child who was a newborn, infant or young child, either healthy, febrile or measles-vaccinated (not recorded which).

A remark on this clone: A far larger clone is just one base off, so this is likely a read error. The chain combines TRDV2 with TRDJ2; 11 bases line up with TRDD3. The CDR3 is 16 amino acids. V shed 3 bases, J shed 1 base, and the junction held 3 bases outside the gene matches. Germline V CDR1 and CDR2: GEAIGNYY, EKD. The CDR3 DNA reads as TGTGCCTGTGACGTACTGGGGGATAATTTGACAGCACAACTCTTCTTT. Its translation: CACDVLGDNLTAQLFF.

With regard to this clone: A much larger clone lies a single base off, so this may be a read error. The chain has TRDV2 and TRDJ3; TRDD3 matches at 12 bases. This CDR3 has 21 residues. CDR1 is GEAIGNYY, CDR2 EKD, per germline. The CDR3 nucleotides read TGTGCCTTTGACACCGTGTACTTACTGGGGGATACACCCTGGGACACCCGACAGATGTTTTTC. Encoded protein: CAFDTVYLLGDTPWDTRQMFF.

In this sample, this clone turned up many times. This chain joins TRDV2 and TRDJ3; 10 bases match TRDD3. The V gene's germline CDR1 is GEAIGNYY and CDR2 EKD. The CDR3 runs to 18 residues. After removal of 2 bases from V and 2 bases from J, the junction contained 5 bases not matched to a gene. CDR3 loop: CACDILGDVAWDTRQMFF. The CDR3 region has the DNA TGTGCCTGTGACATACTGGGGGATGTCGCCTGGGACACCCGACAGATGTTTTTC.

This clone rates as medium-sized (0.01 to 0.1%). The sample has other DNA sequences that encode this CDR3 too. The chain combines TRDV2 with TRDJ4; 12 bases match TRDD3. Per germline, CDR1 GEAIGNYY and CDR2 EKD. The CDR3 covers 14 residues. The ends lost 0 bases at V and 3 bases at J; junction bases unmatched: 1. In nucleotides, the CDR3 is TGTGCCTGTGACACCCTGGGGGATACGGGACCCCTGATCTTT. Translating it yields CACDTLGDTGPLIF.

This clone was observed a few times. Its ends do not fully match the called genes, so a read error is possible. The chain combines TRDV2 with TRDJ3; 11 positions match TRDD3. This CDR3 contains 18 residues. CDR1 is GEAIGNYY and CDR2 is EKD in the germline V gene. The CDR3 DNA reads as TGTGCCTGTGGCATACTGGGGGATAGCTCCTGGGACGCCCGACAGATGTTTTTC. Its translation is CACGILGDSSWDARQMFF.

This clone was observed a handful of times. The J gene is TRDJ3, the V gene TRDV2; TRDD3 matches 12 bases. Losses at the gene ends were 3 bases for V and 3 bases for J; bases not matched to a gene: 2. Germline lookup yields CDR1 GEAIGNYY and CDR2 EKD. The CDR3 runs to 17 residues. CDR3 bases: TGTGCCTGTGACTACTGGGGGATACACTGGGACACCCGACAGATGTTTTTC. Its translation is CACDYWGIHWDTRQMFF.

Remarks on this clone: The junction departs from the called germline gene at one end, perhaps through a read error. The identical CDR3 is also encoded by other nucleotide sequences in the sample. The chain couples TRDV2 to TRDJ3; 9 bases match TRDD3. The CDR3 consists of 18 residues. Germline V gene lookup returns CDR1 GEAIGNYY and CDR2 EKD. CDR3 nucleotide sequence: TGTGCCTGTGACACCGGGGGATACCGGTCCTGGGACACCCGGCAGATGTTTTTC. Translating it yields CACDTGGYRSWDTRQMFF.

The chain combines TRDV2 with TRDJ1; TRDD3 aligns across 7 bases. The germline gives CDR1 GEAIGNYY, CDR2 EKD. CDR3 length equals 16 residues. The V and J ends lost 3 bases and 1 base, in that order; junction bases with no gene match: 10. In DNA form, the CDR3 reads TGTGCCTGTGACTACTGGGGATCAAGGGTCACCGATAAACTCATCTTT. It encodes CACDYWGSRVTDKLIF.

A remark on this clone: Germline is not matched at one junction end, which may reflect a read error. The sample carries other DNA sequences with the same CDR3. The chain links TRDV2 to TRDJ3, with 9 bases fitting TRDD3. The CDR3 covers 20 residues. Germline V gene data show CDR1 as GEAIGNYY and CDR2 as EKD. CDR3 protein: CACDTVLGDKSSWDTRQMFF. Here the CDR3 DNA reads TGTGCCTGTGACACAGTACTGGGGGACAAAAGCTCCTGGGACACCCGCCAGATGTTTTTC.

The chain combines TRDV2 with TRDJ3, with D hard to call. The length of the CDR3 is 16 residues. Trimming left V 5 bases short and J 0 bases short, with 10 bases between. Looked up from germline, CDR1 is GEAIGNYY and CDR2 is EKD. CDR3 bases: TGTGCCTGTGCTAAATTCGGCTCCTGGGACACCCGACAGATGTTTTTC. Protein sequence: CACAKFGSWDTRQMFF.

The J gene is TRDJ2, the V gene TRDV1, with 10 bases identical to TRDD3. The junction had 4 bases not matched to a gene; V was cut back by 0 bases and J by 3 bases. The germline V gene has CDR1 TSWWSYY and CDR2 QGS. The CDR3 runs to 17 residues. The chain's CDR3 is CALGELGGYAMTAQLFF. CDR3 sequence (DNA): TGTGCTCTTGGGGAACTAGGGGGATACGCGATGACAGCACAACTCTTCTTT.

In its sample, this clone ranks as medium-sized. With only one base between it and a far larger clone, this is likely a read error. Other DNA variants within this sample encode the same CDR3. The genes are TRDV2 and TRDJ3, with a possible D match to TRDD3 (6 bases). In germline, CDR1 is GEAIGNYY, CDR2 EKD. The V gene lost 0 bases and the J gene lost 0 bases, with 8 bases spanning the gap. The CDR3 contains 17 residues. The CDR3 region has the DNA TGTGCCTGTGACACCTGGGGGGGCTCCTGGGACACCCGACAGATGTTTTTC. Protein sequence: CACDTWGGSWDTRQMFF.

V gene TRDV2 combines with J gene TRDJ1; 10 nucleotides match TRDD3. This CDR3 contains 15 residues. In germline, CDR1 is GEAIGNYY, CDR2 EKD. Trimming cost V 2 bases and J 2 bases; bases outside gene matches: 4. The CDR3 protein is CACDNVLGDTDKLIF. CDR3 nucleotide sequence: TGTGCCTGTGACAATGTACTGGGGGATACCGATAAACTCATCTTT.

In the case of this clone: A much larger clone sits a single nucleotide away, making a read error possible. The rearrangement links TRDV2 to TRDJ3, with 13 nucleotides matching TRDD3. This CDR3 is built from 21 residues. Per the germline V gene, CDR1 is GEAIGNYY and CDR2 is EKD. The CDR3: CACGTVLGDTRSSWDTRQMFF. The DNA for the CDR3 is TGTGCCTGTGGCACCGTACTGGGGGATACGCGGAGCTCCTGGGACACCCGACAGATGTTTTTC.

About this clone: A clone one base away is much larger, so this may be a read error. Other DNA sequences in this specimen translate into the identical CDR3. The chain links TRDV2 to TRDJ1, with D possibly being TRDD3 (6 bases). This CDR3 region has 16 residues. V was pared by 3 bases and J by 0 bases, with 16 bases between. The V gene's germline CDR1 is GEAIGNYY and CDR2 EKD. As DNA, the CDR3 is TGTGCCTGTGACGTACTGGGAGATACGGACACCGATAAACTCATCTTT. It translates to CACDVLGDTDTDKLIF.

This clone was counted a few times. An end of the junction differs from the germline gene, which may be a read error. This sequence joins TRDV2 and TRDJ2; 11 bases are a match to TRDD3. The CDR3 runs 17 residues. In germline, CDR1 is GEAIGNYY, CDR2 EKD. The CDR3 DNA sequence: TGTGCCCGTGACCAGTACTGGGGGATAGAAAGGGCAGCACAACTCTTCTTT. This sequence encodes CARDQYWGIERAAQLFF.

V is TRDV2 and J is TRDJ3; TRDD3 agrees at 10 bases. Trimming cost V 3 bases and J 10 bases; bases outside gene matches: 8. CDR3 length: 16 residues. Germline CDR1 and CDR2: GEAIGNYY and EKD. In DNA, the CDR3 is TGTGCCTGTGACGGACTGGGGGATCCAAATACCCGACAGATGTTTTTC. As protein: CACDGLGDPNTRQMFF.

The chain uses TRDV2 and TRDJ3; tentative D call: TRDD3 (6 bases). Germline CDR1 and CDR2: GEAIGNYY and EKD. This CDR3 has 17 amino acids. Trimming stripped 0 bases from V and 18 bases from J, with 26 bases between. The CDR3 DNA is TGTGCCTGTGACACCTGGGGGTCCTCCTGGGACACCCAACTGATGTTTTTC. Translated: CACDTWGSSWDTQLMFF.

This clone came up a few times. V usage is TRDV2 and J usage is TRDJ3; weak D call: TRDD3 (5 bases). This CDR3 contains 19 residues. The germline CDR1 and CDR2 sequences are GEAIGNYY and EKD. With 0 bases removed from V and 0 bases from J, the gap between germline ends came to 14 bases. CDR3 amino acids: CACDTSGAPFSWDTRQMFF. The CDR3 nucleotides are TGTGCCTGTGACACCTCGGGGGCCCCCTTCTCCTGGGACACCCGACAGATGTTTTTC.

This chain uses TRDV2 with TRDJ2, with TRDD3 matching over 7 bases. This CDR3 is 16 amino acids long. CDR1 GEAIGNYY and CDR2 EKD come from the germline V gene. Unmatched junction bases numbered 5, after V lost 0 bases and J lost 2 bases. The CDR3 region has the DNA TGTGCCTGTGACACCGGGTGGGGGAACTTGACAGCACAACTCTTCTTT. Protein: CACDTGWGNLTAQLFF.

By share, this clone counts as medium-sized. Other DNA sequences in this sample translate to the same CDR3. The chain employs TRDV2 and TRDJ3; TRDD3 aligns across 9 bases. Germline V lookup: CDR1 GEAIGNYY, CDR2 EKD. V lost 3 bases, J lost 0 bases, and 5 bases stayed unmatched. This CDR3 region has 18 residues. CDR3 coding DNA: TGTGCCTGTGACGTACTGGGGGAGAGCTCCTGGGACACCCGACAGATGTTTTTC. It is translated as CACDVLGESSWDTRQMFF.

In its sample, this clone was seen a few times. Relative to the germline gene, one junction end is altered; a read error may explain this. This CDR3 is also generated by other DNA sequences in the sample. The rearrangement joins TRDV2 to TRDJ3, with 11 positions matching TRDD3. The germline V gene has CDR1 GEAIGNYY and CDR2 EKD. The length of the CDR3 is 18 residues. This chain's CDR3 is CACDLLGDSSWDTRQMFF. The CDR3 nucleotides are TGTGCCTGTGATTTACTGGGGGATAGCTCCTGGGACACCCGGCAGATGTTTTTC.

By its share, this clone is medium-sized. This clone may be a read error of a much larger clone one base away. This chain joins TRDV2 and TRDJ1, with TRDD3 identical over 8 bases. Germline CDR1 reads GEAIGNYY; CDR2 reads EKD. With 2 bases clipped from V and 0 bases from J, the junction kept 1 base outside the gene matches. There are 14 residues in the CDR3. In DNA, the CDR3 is TGTGCCTGTGACAACTGGGGGTACACCGATAAACTCATCTTT. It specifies CACDNWGYTDKLIF.

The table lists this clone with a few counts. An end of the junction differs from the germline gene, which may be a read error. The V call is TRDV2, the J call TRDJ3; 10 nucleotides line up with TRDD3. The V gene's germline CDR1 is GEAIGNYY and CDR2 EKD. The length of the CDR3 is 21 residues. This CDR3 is CACGTVNGGYPSSWDTRQMFF. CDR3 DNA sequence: TGTGCCTGTGGCACCGTTAATGGGGGATACCCCAGCTCCTGGGACACCCGACAGATGTTTTTC.

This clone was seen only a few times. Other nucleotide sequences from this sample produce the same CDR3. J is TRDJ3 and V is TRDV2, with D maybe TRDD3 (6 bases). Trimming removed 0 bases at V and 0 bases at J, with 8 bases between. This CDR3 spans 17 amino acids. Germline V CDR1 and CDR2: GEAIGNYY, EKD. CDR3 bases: TGTGCCTGTGACACCCTGGGGACCTCCTGGGACACCCGACAGATGTTTTTC. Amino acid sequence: CACDTLGTSWDTRQMFF.

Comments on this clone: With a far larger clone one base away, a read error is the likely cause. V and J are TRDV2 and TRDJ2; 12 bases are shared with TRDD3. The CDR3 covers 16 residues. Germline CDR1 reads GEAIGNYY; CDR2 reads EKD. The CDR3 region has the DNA TGTGCCTGTGACATACTGGGGGATACTTTGGCAGCACAACTCTTCTTT. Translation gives CACDILGDTLAAQLFF.

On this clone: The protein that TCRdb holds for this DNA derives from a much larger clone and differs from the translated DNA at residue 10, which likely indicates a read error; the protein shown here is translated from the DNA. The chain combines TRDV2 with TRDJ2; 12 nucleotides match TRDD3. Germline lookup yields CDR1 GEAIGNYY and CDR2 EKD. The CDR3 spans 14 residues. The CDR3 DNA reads TGTGCCTGTGACATACTGGGGGATACAGTACAACTCTTCTTT. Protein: CACDILGDTVQLFF.

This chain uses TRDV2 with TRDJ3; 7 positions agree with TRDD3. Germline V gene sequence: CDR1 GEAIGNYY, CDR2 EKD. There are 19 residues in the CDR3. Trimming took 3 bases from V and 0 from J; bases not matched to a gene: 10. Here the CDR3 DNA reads TGTGCCTGTGACGCCCTTTGGGGGAGACGCTCCTGGGACACCCGACAGATGTTTTTC. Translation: CACDALWGRRSWDTRQMFF.

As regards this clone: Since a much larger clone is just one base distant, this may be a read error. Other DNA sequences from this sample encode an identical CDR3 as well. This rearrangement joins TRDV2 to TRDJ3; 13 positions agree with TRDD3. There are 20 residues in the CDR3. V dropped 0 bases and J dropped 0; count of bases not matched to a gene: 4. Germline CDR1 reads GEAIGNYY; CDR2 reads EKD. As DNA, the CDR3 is TGTGCCTGTGACACCGTACTGGGGGATACGACCTCCTGGGACACCCGACAGATGTTTTTC. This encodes CACDTVLGDTTSWDTRQMFF.

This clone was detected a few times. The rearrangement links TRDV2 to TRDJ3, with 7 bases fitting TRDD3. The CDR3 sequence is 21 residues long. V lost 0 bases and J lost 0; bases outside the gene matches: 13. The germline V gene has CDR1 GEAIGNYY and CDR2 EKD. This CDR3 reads CACDTGFVGEFSSWDTRQMFF. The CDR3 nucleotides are TGTGCCTGTGACACCGGCTTTGTGGGGGAATTCAGCTCCTGGGACACCCGACAGATGTTTTTC.

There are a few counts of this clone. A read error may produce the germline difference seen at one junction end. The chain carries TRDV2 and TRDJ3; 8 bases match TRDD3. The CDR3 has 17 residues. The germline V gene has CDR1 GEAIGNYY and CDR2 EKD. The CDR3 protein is CACDTAGDSWDTRQTFF. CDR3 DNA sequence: TGTGCCTGTGACACCGCGGGGGATAGCTGGGACACCCGACAGACGTTTTTC.

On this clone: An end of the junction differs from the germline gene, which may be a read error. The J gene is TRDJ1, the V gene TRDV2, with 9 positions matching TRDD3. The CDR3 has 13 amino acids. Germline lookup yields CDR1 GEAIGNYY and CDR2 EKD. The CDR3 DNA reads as TGTGCCTGTGACATACTGGGGGACGATAGACTCATCTTT. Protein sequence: CACDILGDDRLIF.